This T cell receptor (beta chain) was recorded in a study of T cells in Graves' hyperthyroidism and ophthalmopathy. This CDR3 spans 13 amino acids. The V gene lost 7 bases and the J gene lost 5 bases, with 14 bases spanning the gap. Germline V CDR1 and CDR2: MNHEY, SVGEGT. Study results and caveats: A model using 13 V-J features told ophthalmopathy apart from stable hyperthyroidism. Most clonotypes that expanded in the thyroid above 0.001 also showed up in blood.

This clonotype showed up just a few times. Its antigen is unidentified. When ophthalmopathy did not progress within 18 months, Graves' hyperthyroidism was considered stable. Researchers took RNA transcripts and amplified the TCR beta CDR3 regions from them. With the HTBI primer set, the TCR CDR3 went through a first round of RT-PCR. TCRdb used MiXCR to reprocess the multiplex PCR reads, holding one entry per CDR3 protein. The sample has fewer than 400,000 distinct CDR3 sequences, around a sixth seen once. This chain links TRBV6-2 or TRBV6-3 with TRBJ2-5; D is possibly TRBD1 (6 bases). The sequence was obtained from a man aged 30-40 years with Graves' hyperthyroidism. Sample: blood. The CDR3 DNA reads as TGTGCCAGCACTGGCAGGGGTGGTGAGACCCAGTACTTC. Protein: CASTGRGGETQYF.